The 19 T cell receptor beta chains listed next were all sequenced from one sample in a study of CD4 T cells in relation to SARS-CoV-2 and coronaviruses. This table comes from immunoSEQ multiplex PCR, and its TCRdb copy is limited to in-frame clones, with some not included. The table has more than 30,000 clones, 80% to 90% seen once. Specimen: memory CD4+ T cells from PBMCs. These receptors all come from an adult with COVID-19.

V gene TRBV6-1 combines with J gene TRBJ2-5; D remains unclear. V was trimmed by 7 bases and J by 1 base, leaving 16 bases between them. The CDR3 has 15 amino acids. Germline loops: CDR1 MNHNS, CDR2 SASEGT. CDR3 sequence reads: CASTSTLASQETQYF. In nucleotides, the CDR3 is TGTGCCAGCACCTCGACGTTAGCCTCCCAAGAGACCCAGTACTTC.

CDR3: CASRRTTSDTQYF. The CDR3 DNA follows: TGTGCCAGCAGGAGGACTACTTCAGATACGCAGTATTTT. The V and J genes are TRBV28 and TRBJ2-3; perhaps TRBD2 as D (6 bases). This CDR3 has 13 amino acids. CDR1 is MDHEN and CDR2 is SYDVKM in the germline V gene. Trimming shortened V by 6 bases and J by 4 bases, and 11 bases separated the two germline ends.

This clone was seen once. This chain uses TRBV20-1 with TRBJ1-4; unclear D gene. CDR3 length equals 10 residues. Germline V gene sequence: CDR1 DFQATT, CDR2 SNEGSKA (reference sequence). Trimming took off 6 bases at V and 5 bases at J, with 4 bases between the two ends. The chain's CDR3 is CSAENEKLFF. CDR3 nucleotides: TGCAGTGCCGAAAATGAAAAACTGTTTTTT.

The chain has TRBV28 and TRBJ2-7; 8 positions match TRBD2. The germline CDR1 and CDR2 sequences are MDHEN and SYDVKM. Trimming at V came to 5 bases and at J to 0 bases, leaving 6 bases not matched to a gene. The CDR3 covers 15 residues. CDR3 DNA sequence: TGTGCCAGCAGTGACCGCGGGAGGTCCTCCTACGAGCAGTACTTC. This translates into CASSDRGRSSYEQYF.

This clone was seen just once. V usage is TRBV5-1 and J usage is TRBJ2-3; TRBD2 matches at 10 bases. In germline, CDR1 is SGHRS, CDR2 YFSETQ. V was pared by 0 bases and J by 3 bases, with 1 base of the junction left unmatched. The CDR3 loop spans 15 amino acids. CDR3 residues: CASSLERGGTDTQYF. DNA of the CDR3: TGCGCCAGCAGCTTGGAGCGGGGGGGAACAGATACGCAGTATTTT.

This chain connects TRBV25-1 to TRBJ2-5; D gene ambiguous. Trimming removed 5 bases at V and 5 bases at J, with 6 bases between. The germline CDR1 and CDR2 sequences are MGHDK and SYGVNS. The CDR3 is 11 residues long. The CDR3 sequence: CASSYYETQYF. The CDR3 DNA sequence: TGTGCCAGCAGTTATTATGAGACCCAGTACTTC.

The chain links TRBV6-6 to TRBJ1-3; 8 bases match TRBD1. This CDR3 contains 14 residues. From germline, CDR1 is MNHNY and CDR2 SVGAGI (reference sequence). V shed 8 bases and J 4 bases; nucleotides not matched to a gene: 7. CDR3 coding DNA: TGTGCCAGCTCCCAAGGACAGGGAGGAAACACCATATATTTT. Protein: CASSQGQGGNTIYF.

The V call is TRBV10-3, the J call TRBJ2-7; the D gene is possibly TRBD2 (6 bases). CDR3 length: 14 residues. Trimming left V 4 bases short and J 1 base short, with 11 bases between. Per the germline V gene, CDR1 is ENHRY and CDR2 is SYGVKD. CDR3 nucleotides: TGTGCCATCAGTGGGAGGGCGGGGTCCTACGAGCAGTACTTC. Its protein product is CAISGRAGSYEQYF.

The table lists this clone with a count of one. CDR3 in amino acids: CASSAGTYNSGNTIYF. The CDR3 DNA follows: TGTGCCAGCAGCGCCGGGACGTACAACTCTGGAAACACCATATATTTT. The genes are TRBV5-8 and TRBJ1-3; D is possibly TRBD1 (5 bases). Germline V gives CDR1 SGHTS, CDR2 YDEGEE. The CDR3 covers 16 residues. Trimming removed 4 bases from V and 0 bases from J, with 14 bases in between.

The rearrangement links TRBV5-8 to TRBJ2-3; D uncertain. The CDR3 is 11 residues long. The germline V gene has CDR1 SGHTS and CDR2 YDEGEE. Trimming shortened V by 4 bases and J by 4 bases, and 4 bases separated the two germline ends. The CDR3 DNA reads TGTGCCAGCAGCCTAGCAGATACGCAGTATTTT. Translation: CASSLADTQYF. The whole variable domain, remainder taken from reference TRBV5-8 and TRBJ2-3, is EAGVTQSPTHLIKTRGQQATLRCSPISGHTSVYWYQQALGLGLQFLLWYDEGEERNRGNFPPRFSGRQFPNYSSELNVNALELEDSALYLCASSLADTQYFGPGTRLTVL.

Only a few counts were recorded for this clone. The chain uses TRBV2 and TRBJ1-2; D remains unclear. Trimming removed 5 bases from V and 5 bases from J, with 6 bases in between. CDR3 length equals 11 residues. Germline CDR1 reads SNHLY; CDR2 reads FYNNEI. The CDR3 spells CASSPRYGYTF. CDR3 coding DNA: TGTGCCAGCAGTCCCCGGTATGGCTACACCTTC.

This sequence joins TRBV3-1 (or the pseudogene TRBV3-2) and TRBJ2-7; 8 nucleotides match TRBD2. The CDR3 is made up of 16 amino acids. Germline V gene data show CDR1 as LGHDT and CDR2 as YNNKEL (reference sequence). V lost 2 bases to trimming and J lost 5 bases; unmatched junction nucleotides: 11. CDR3 bases: TGTGCCAGCAGCCAATCCCCGGAGACTAGCGAAGACGAGCAGTACTTC. As protein: CASSQSPETSEDEQYF.

The chain combines TRBV7-9 with TRBJ2-3; D ambiguous. V shed 2 bases and J shed 2 bases, with 5 bases lying between them. Germline assignment: CDR1 SEHNR and CDR2 FQNEAQ (reference sequence). CDR3 length: 13 residues. For the CDR3, the DNA is TGTGCCAGCAGCTTATTGTACACAGATACGCAGTATTTT. This encodes CASSLLYTDTQYF.

The gene calls are TRBV11-2 and TRBJ2-5; D call uncertain. The length of the CDR3 is 13 residues. The V end lost 2 bases, the J end lost 5 bases, and 9 bases lay between the germline ends. CDR1 SGHAT and CDR2 FQNNGV come from the germline V gene. CDR3 loop: CASSLQVRETQYF. The CDR3 DNA sequence: TGTGCCAGCAGCTTACAGGTTAGGGAGACCCAGTACTTC.

The chain carries TRBV5-1 and TRBJ1-2; D is possibly TRBD1 (5 bases). The CDR3 spans 13 residues. Germline V gives CDR1 SGHRS, CDR2 YFSETQ. Trimming removed 4 bases at V and 4 bases at J, with 11 bases between. The DNA of the CDR3 is TGCGCCAGCAGCCCAACGGGGCTCTATGGCTACACCTTC. The encoded protein is CASSPTGLYGYTF.

The J gene is TRBJ2-2, the V gene TRBV14, with D perhaps TRBD1 (5 bases). Per germline, CDR1 SGHDN and CDR2 FVKESK. Trimming cost V 3 bases and J 0 bases, with 8 bases left between them. The CDR3 is 15 residues long. Written as DNA, the CDR3 is TGTGCCAGCAGCCACCAGGGAACGAACACCGGGGAGCTGTTTTTT. It specifies CASSHQGTNTGELFF.

The chain uses TRBV27 and TRBJ1-4; unclear D gene. In germline, CDR1 is MNHEY, CDR2 SMNVEV (reference sequence). V shed 6 bases and J shed 3 bases, with 14 bases lying between them. This CDR3 contains 15 residues. In DNA form, the CDR3 reads TGTGCCAGCAGCCCCTTGGGGTGGTCTAATGAAAAACTGTTTTTT. This codes for CASSPLGWSNEKLFF.

The V and J genes are TRBV3-1 (or the pseudogene TRBV3-2) and TRBJ2-1, with TRBD2 as a possible D gene (5 bases). V lost 4 bases to trimming and J lost 9 bases, with 22 bases between them. Germline V gene sequence: CDR1 LGHDT, CDR2 YNNKEL (reference sequence). The CDR3 consists of 16 residues. Here the CDR3 reads CASSRKGPQSGPEQFF. CDR3 bases: TGTGCCAGCAGCCGGAAGGGCCCTCAAAGCGGTCCTGAGCAGTTCTTC.

V usage is TRBV2 and J usage is TRBJ2-3; D call uncertain. From germline, CDR1 is SNHLY and CDR2 FYNNEI. The CDR3 covers 11 residues. Trimming pared 3 bases from V and 5 bases from J, leaving 3 bases between. The CDR3 coding sequence is TGTGCCAGCAGTGAGGTAGATACGCAGTATTTT. As protein: CASSEVDTQYF. The whole variable domain, remainder taken from reference TRBV2 and TRBJ2-3, is EPEVTQTPSHQVTQMGQEVILRCVPISNHLYFYWYRQILGQKVEFLVSFYNNEISEKSEIFDDQFSVERPDGSNFTLKIRSTKLEDSAMYFCASSEVDTQYFGPGTRLTVL.